This T cell receptor (beta chain) was profiled in a study of response to subunit inactivated influenza vaccine. In this sample, this clonotype turned up a few times. With V trimmed by 3 bases and J by 3 bases, 5 bases remained unmatched. The CDR3 has 16 amino acids. CDR1 SGHRS and CDR2 YFSETQ come from the germline V gene. TCRdb ran MiXCR on the RT-PCR reads and lists one entry per CDR3 protein. The profile shows about 540,000 distinct CDR3 sequences, under 25% of them singletons. The sample was also linked to a second study, of T cells expressing NK-cell markers. That publication notes: With UMIs, 5'RACE template switching was used to make TCR beta cDNA. Serological testing identified seven of the eight sequenced donors as HCMV-seropositive and one as seronegative. An anti-gamma-delta TCR antibody restricted sorting to alpha-beta TCR T cells in several experiments. In roughly 6 donors, dominant CD3+CD56+NKG2C+ clones formed roughly 1.0-7.5% of CD8+ cells. In a few donors, dominant clonotypes made up about 25-65% of CD3+CD56-NKG2C+ cells.

The chain joins TRBV5-1 to TRBJ2-3, with 12 bases matching TRBD1. Specimen: CD4+ T cells sorted from PBMCs, collected 12 days after vaccination. The clonotype originates from a man aged 45-60 years who received an inactivated influenza vaccine. This CDR3 reads CASSSGQGAGTDTQYF. CDR3 DNA sequence: TGCGCCAGCAGCTCGGGACAGGGGGCTGGGACAGATACGCAGTATTTT.